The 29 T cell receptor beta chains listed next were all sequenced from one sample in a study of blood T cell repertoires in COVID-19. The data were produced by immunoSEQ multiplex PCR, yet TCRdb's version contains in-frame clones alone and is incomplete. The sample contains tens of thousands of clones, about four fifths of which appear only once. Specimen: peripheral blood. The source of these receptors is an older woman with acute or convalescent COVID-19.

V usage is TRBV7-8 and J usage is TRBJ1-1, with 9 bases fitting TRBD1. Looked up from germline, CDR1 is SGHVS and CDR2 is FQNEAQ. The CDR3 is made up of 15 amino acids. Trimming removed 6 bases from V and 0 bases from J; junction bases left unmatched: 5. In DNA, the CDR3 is TGTGCCAGCAGTTTACAGGGGGCGGTGAACACTGAAGCTTTCTTT. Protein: CASSLQGAVNTEAFF.

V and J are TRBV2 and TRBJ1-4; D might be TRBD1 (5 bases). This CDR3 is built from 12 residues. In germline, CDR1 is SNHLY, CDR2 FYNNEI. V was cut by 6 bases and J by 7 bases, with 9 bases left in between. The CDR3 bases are TGTGCCAGCAGCCCGGGACTTGAAAAACTGTTTTTT. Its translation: CASSPGLEKLFF.

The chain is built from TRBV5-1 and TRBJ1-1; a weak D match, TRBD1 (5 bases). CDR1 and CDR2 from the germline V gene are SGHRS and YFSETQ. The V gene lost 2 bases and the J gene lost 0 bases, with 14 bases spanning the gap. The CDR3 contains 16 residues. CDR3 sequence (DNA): TGCGCCAGCAGCTTAGGGGCAGGTCAAATGAACACTGAAGCTTTCTTT. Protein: CASSLGAGQMNTEAFF.

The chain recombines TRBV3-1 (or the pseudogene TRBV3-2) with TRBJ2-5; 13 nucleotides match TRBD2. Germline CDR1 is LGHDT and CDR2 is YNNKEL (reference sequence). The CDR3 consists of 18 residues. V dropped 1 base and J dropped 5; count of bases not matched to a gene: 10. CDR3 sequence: CASSQARTSGGAGETQYF. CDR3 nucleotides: TGTGCCAGCAGCCAAGCCCGAACTAGCGGGGGGGCGGGGGAGACCCAGTACTTC.

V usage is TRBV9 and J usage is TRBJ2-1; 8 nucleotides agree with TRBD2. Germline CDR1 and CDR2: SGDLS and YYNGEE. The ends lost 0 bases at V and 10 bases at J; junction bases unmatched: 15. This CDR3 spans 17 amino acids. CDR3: CASSVGGRRGGPNEQFF. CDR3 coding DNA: TGTGCCAGCAGCGTAGGAGGTCGTCGGGGGGGCCCCAACGAGCAGTTCTTC.

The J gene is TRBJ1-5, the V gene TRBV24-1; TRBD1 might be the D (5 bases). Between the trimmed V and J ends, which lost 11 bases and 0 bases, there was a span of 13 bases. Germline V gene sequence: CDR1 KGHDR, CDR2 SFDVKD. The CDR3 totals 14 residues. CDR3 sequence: CANIGGYSNQPQHF. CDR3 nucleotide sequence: TGTGCCAACATCGGGGGGTATAGCAATCAGCCCCAGCATTTT.

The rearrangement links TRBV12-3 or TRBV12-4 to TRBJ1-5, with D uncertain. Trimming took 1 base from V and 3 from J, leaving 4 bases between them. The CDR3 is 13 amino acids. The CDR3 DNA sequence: TGTGCCAGCAGTTTAGGACACAATCAGCCCCAGCATTTT. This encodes CASSLGHNQPQHF.

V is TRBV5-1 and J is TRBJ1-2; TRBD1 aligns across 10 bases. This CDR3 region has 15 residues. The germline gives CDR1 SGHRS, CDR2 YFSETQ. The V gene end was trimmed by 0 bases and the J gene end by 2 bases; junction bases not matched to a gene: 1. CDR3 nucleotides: TGCGCCAGCAGCTTGGCGGGACAGGGGAACTATGGCTACACCTTC. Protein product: CASSLAGQGNYGYTF.

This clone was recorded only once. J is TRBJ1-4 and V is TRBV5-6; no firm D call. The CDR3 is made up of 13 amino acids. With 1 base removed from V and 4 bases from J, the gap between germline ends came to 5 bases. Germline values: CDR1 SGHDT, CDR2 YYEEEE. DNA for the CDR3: TGTGCCAGCAGCTTGCCGAGTAATGAAAAACTGTTTTTT. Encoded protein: CASSLPSNEKLFF.

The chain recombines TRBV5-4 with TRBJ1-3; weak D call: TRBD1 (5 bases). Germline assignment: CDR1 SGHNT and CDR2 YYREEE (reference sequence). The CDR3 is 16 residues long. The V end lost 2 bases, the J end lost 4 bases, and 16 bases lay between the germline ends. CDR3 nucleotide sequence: TGTGCCAGCAGCTTTGGTAGTCGGGGGTCCGGAAACACCATATATTTT. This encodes CASSFGSRGSGNTIYF.

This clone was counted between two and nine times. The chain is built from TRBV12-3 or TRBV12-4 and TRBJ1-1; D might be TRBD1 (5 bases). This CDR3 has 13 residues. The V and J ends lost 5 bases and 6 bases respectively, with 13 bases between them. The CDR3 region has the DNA TGTGCCAGCAGTCGTGCCCCGACAGCTGAAGCTTTCTTT. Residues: CASSRAPTAEAFF.

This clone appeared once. This CDR3 is CASSLGDRGSQPQHF. In nucleotides, the CDR3 is TGTGCCAGCAGCTTAGGGGACAGGGGGTCACAGCCCCAGCATTTT. The genes are TRBV11-2 and TRBJ1-5, with 11 bases matching TRBD1. Germline CDR1 and CDR2: SGHAT and FQNNGV. The CDR3 extends over 15 amino acids. Trimming at V came to 1 base and at J to 7 bases, leaving 3 bases not matched to a gene. Supplemented by reference TRBV11-2 and TRBJ1-5, the full variable domain reads EAGVAQSPRYKIIEKRQSVAFWCNPISGHATLYWYQQILGQGPKLLIQFQNNGVVDDSQLPKDRFSAERLKGVDSTLKIQPAKLEDSAVYLCASSLGDRGSQPQHFGDGTRLSIL.

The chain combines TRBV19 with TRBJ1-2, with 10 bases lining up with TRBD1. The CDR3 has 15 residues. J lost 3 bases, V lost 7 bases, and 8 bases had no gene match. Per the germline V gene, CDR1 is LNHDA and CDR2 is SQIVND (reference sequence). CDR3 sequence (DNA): TGTGCCAGTACCCCAATAGGACAGGGGGACTATGGCTACACCTTC. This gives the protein CASTPIGQGDYGYTF.

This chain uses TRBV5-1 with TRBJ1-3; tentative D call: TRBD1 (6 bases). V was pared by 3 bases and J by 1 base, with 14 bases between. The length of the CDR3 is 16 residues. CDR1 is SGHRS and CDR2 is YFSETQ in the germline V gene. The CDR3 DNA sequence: TGCGCCAGCAGCTCCAATTTGCAGGGGTCTGGAAACACCATATATTTT. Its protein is CASSSNLQGSGNTIYF.

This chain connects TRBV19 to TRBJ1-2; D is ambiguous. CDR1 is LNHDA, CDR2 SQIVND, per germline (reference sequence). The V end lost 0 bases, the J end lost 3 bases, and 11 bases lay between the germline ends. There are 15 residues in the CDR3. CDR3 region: CASSIEAKVHYGYTF. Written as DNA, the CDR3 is TGTGCCAGTAGTATAGAAGCGAAGGTTCACTATGGCTACACCTTC.

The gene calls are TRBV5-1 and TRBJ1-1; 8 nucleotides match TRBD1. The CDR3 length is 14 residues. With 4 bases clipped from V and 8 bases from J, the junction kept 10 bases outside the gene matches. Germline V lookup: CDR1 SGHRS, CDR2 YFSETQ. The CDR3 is CASSRGTGGEEAFF. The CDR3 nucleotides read TGCGCCAGCAGCCGTGGGACAGGAGGGGAAGAAGCTTTCTTT.

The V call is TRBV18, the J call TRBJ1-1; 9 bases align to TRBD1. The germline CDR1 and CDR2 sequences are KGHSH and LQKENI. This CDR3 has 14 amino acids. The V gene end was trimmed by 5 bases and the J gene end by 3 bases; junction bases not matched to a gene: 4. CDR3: CASSSGTGHTEAFF. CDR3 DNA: TGTGCCAGCTCATCCGGGACAGGGCACACTGAAGCTTTCTTT.

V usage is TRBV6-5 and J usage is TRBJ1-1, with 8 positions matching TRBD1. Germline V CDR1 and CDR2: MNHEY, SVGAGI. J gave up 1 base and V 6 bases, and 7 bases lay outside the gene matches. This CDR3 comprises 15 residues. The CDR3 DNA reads TGTGCCAGCAGCACGACCGGGACAGGGAACACTGAAGCTTTCTTT. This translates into CASSTTGTGNTEAFF.

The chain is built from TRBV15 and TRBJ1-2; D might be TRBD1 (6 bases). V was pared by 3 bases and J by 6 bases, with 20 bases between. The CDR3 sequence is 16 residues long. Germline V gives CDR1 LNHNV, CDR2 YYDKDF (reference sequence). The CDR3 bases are TGTGCCACCAGCAGGACCGGGACATTGTTTGCGGATGGCTACACCTTC. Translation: CATSRTGTLFADGYTF. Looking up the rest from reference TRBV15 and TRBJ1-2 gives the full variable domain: DAMVIQNPRYQVTQFGKPVTLSCSQTLNHNVMYWYQQKSSQAPKLLFHYYDKDFNNEADTPDNFQSRRPNTSFCFLDIRSPGLGDTAMYLCATSRTGTLFADGYTFGSGTRLTVV.

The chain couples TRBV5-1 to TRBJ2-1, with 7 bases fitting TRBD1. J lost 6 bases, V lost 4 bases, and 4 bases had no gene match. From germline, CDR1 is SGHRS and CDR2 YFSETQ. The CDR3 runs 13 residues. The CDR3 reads CASSLDRVNEQFF. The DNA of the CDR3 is TGCGCCAGCAGCCTCGACAGGGTCAATGAGCAGTTCTTC. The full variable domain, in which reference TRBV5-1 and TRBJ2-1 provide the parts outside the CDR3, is KAGVTQTPRYLIKTRGQQVTLSCSPISGHRSVSWYQQTPGQGLQFLFEYFSETQRNKGNFPGRFSGRQFSNSRSEMNVSTLELGDSALYLCASSLDRVNEQFFGPGTRLTVL.

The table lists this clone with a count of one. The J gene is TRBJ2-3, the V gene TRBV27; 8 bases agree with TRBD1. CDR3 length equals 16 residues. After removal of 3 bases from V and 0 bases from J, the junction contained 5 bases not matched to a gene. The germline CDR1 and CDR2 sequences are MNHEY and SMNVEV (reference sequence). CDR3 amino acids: CASSLRTGPSTDTQYF. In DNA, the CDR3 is TGTGCCAGCAGTTTGCGGACAGGGCCGAGCACAGATACGCAGTATTTT.

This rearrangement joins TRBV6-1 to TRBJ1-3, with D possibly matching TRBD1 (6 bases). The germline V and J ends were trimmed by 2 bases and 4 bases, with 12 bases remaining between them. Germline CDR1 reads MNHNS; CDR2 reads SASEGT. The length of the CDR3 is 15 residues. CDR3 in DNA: TGTGCCAGCAGTGAAAAAGGGGGTGCGGGAAACACCATATATTTT. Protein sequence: CASSEKGGAGNTIYF.

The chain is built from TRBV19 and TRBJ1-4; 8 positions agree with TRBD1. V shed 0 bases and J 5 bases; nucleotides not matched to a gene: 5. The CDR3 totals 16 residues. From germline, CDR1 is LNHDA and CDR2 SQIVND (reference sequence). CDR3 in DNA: TGTGCCAGTAGTATAGACCACAGGGGGAAGAATGAAAAACTGTTTTTT. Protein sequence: CASSIDHRGKNEKLFF. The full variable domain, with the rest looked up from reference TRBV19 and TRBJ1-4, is DGGITQSPKYLFRKEGQNVTLSCEQNLNHDAMYWYRQDPGQGLRLIYYSQIVNDFQKGDIAEGYSVSREKKESFPLTVTSAQKNPTAFYLCASSIDHRGKNEKLFFGSGTQLSVL.

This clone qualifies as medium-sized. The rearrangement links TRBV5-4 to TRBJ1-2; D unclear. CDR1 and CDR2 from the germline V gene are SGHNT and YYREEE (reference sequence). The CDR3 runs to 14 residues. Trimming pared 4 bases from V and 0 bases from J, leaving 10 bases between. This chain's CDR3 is CASSLRRSNYGYTF. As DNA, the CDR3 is TGTGCCAGCAGCCTCAGGCGATCTAACTATGGCTACACCTTC.

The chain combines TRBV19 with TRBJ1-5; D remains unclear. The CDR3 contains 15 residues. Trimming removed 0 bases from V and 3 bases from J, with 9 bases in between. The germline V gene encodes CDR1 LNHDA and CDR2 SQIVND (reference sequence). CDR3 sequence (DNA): TGTGCCAGTAGTATAGAAGACAACCTCAATCAGCCCCAGCATTTT. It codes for CASSIEDNLNQPQHF.

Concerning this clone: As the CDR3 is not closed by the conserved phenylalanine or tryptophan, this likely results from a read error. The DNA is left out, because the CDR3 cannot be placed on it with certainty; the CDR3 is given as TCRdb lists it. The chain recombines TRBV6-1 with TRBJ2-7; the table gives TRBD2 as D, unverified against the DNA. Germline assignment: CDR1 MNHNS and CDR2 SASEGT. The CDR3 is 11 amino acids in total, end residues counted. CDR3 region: CASSEGSGRFI.

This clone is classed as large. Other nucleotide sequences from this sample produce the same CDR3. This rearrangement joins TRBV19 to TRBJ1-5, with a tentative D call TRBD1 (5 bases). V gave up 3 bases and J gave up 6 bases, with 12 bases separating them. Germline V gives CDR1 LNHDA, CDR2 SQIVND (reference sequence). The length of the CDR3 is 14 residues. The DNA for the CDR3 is TGTGCCAGTAGTATCTCTCAGGGTCGTCAGCCCCAGCATTTT. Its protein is CASSISQGRQPQHF.

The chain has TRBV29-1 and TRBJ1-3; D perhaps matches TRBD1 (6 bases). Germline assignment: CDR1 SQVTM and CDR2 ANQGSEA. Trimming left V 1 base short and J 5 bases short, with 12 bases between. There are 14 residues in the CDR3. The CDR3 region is CSVEGQEPRNTIYF. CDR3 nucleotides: TGCAGCGTTGAAGGACAGGAGCCCAGAAACACCATATATTTT.

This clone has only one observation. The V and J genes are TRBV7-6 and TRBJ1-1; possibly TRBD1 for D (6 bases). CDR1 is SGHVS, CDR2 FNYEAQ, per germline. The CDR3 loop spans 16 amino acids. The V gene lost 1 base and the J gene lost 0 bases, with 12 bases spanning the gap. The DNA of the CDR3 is TGTGCCAGCAGCTTAGGGCAGGGGAGAGTGAACACTGAAGCTTTCTTT. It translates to CASSLGQGRVNTEAFF.